This T cell receptor beta chain comes out of a study of control samples from healthy donors and cancer patients. The repertoire was sequenced with immunoSEQ multiplex PCR; TCRdb's copy has only in-frame clones and lacks some. The table has around 100,000 clones, roughly 90% seen once. V shed 4 bases and J 3 bases; nucleotides not matched to a gene: 11. Per the germline V gene, CDR1 is SGHAT and CDR2 is FQNNGV. The CDR3 loop spans 16 amino acids. The source of this sequence is a woman aged 70-85 years in good health. Sequenced: blood. This chain connects TRBV11-2 to TRBJ1-1; 7 bases align to TRBD1. The CDR3, as DNA: TGTGCCAGCAGCTCCAGAACGACAGGGACATACACTGAAGCTTTCTTT. This codes for CASSSRTTGTYTEAFF.